What follows is one TCR beta chain and its context. The data stem from a study of metastatic and nonmetastatic thyroid tumors. Study at large: Comparison of repertoires was carried out across blood and tumor or nodule tissue from malignant and benign thyroid patients.

The CDR3 runs to 11 residues. Germline CDR1 DFQATT, CDR2 SNEGSKA (reference sequence). Trimming took off 2 bases at V and 3 bases at J, with 1 base between the two ends. Before thyroid surgery, none of the patients had received any treatment. Original methodology: Using the CDR3 differences seen across clinicopathological groups, the authors built a distant-metastasis classifier for papillary thyroid cancer, which was meant to discriminate distant-metastatic patients. TCRdb re-called the PCR reads via MiXCR. TCRdb's processing, not the authors', yielded these V and J calls. The sample lists 33,000 or so clones, roughly a fifth occurring once.

V usage is TRBV20-1 and J usage is TRBJ2-2; the D is unclear. Source material: blood. This receptor was taken from a female donor with papillary thyroid cancer or a benign thyroid nodule (not recorded which). Some clones in this sample may be carry-over from other donors' samples. For the CDR3, the DNA is TGCAGTGCTAGACACACCGGGGAGCTGTTTTTT. This sequence encodes CSARHTGELFF.